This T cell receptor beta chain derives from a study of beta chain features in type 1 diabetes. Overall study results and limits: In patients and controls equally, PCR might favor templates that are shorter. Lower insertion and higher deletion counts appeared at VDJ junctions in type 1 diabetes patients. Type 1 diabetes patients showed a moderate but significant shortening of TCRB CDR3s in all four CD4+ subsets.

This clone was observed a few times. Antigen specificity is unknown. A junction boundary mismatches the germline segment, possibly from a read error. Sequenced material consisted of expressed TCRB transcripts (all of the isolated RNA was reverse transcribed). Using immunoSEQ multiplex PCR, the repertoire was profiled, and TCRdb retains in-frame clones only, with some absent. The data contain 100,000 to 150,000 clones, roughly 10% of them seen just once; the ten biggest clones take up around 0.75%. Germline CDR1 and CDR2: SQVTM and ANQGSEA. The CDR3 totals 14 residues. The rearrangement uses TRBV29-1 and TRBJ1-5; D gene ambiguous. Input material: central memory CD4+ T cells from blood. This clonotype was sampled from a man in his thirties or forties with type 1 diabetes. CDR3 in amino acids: CPPGCTVISQPQHF. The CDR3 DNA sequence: TGTCCCCCGGGGTGTACCGTCATATCCCAGCCCCAGCATTTT.